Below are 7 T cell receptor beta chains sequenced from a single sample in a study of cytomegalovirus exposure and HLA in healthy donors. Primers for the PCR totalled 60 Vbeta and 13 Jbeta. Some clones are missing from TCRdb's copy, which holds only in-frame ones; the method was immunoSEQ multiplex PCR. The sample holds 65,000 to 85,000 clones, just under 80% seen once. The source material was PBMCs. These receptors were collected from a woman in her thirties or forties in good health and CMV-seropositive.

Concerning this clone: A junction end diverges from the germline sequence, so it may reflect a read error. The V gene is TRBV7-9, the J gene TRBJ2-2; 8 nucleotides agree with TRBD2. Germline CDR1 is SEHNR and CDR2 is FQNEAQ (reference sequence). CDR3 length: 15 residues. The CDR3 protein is CASSSSGGNAGELFF. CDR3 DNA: TGTGCCAGCAGCTCCTCGGGGGGGAACGCCGGGGAGCTGTTTTTT. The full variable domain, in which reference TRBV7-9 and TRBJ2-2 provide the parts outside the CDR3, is DTGVSQNPRHKITKRGQNVTFRCDPISEHNRLYWYRQTLGQGPEFLTYFQNEAQLEKSRLLSDRFSAERPKGSFSTLEIQRTEQGDSAMYLCASSSSGGNAGELFFGEGSRLTVL.

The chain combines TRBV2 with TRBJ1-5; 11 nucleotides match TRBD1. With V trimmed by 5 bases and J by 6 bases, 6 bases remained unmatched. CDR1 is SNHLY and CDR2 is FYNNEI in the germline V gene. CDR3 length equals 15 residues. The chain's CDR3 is CASSKDRGHVQPQHF. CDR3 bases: TGTGCCAGCAGTAAGGACAGGGGGCACGTTCAGCCCCAGCATTTT.

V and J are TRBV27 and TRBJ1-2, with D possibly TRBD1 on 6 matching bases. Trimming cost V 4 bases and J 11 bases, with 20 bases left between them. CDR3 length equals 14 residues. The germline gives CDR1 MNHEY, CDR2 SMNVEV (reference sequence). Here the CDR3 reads CASSSSPTGIGYTF. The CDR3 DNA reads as TGTGCCAGCAGTTCGTCCCCTACAGGGATCGGGTACACCTTC.

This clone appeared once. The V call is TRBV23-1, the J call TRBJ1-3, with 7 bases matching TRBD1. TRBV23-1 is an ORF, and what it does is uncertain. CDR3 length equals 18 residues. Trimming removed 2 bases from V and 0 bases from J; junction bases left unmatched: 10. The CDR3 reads CASSQLRTGTFSGNTIYF. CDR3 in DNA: TGCGCCAGCAGTCAACTTCGGACAGGAACTTTCTCTGGAAACACCATATATTTT.

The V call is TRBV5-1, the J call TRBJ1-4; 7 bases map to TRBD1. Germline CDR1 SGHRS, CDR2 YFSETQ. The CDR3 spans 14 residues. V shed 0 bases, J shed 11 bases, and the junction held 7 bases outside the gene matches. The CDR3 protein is CASSLGDSSEKLFF. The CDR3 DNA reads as TGCGCCAGCAGCTTGGGGGACAGTTCCGAGAAACTGTTTTTT.

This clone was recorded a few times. Written as DNA, the CDR3 is TGTGCCAGCAGTAGACAGGGGGCTATCATGAACACTGAAGCTTTCTTT. Its protein is CASSRQGAIMNTEAFF. The rearrangement joins TRBV2 to TRBJ1-1; the match to TRBD1 covers 10 bases. CDR1 and CDR2 from the germline V gene are SNHLY and FYNNEI. The V gene end was trimmed by 5 bases and the J gene end by 0 bases; junction bases not matched to a gene: 6. This CDR3 contains 16 residues.

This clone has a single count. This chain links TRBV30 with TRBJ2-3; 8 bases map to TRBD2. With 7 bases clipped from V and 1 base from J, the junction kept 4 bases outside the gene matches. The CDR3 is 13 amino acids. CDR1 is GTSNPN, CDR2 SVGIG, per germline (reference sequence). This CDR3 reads CASAGAGTDTQYF. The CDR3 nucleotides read TGTGCCTCAGCGGGGGCCGGCACAGATACGCAGTATTTT. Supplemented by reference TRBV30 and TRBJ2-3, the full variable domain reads SQTIHQWPATLVQPVGSPLSLECTVEGTSNPNLYWYRQAAGRGLQLLFYSVGIGQISSEVPQNLSASRPQDRQFILSSKKLLLSDSGFYLCASAGAGTDTQYFGPGTRLTVL.